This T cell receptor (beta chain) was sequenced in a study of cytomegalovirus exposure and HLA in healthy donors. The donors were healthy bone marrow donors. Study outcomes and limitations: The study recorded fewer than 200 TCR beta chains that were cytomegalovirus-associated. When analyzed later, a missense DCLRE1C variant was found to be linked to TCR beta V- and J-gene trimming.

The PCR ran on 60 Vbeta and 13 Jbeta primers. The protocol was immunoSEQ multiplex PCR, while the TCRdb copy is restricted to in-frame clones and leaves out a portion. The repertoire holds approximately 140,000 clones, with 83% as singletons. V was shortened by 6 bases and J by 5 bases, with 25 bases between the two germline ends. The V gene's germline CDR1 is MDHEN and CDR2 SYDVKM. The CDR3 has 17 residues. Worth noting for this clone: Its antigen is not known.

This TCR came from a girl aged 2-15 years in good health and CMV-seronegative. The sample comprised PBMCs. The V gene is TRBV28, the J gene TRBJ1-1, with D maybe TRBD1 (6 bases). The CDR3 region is CASSPLVGGGAGTEAFF. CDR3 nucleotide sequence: TGTGCCAGCAGCCCACTCGTGGGGGGGGGCGCTGGAACTGAAGCTTTCTTT.